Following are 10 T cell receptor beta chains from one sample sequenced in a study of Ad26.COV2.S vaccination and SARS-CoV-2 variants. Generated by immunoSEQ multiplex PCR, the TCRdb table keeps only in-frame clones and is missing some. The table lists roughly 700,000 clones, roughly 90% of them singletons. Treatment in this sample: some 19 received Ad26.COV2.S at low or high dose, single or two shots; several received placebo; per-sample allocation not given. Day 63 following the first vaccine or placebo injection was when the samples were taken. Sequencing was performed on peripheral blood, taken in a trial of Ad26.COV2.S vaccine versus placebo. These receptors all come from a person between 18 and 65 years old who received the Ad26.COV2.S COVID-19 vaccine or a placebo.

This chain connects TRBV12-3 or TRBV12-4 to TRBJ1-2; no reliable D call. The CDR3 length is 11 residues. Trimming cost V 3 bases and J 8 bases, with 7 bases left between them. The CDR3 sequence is CASSFHGGYTF. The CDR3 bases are TGTGCCAGCAGTTTCCACGGAGGCTACACCTTC.

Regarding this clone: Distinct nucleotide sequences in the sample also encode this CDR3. CDR3 sequence (DNA): TGTGCCTGGAGTGTAGGACTAGCGGGGGAAGAGACCCAGTACTTC. Translating gives CAWSVGLAGEETQYF. The V gene is TRBV30, the J gene TRBJ2-5; the match to TRBD2 covers 13 bases. The CDR3 is 15 residues long. CDR1 GTSNPN and CDR2 SVGIG come from the germline V gene (reference sequence). After removal of 0 bases from V and 3 bases from J, the junction contained 1 base not matched to a gene.

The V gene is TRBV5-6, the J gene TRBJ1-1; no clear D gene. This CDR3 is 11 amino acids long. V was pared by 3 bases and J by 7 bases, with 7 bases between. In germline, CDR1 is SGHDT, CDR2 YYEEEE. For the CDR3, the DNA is TGTGCCAGCAGCTCTTGGGGTGAAGCTTTCTTT. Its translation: CASSSWGEAFF.

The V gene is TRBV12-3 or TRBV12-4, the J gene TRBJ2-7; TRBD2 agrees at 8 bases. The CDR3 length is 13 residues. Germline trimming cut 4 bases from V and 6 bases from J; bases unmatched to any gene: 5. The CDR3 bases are TGTGCCAGCAGTTGGGGCGGGGGGTCCGAGCAGTACTTC. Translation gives CASSWGGGSEQYF.

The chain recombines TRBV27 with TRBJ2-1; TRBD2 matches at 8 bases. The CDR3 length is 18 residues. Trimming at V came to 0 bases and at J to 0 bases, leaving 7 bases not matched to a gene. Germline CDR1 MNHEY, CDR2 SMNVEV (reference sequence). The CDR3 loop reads CASSLSFGGRSSYNEQFF. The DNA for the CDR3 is TGTGCCAGCAGTTTATCTTTCGGCGGGAGGAGCTCCTACAATGAGCAGTTCTTC.

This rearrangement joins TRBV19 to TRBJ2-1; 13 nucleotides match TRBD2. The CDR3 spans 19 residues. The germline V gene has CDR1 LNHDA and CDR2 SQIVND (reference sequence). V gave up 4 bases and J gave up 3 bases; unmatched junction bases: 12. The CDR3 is CASSNQGIGLAGVYNEQFF. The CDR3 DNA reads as TGTGCCAGTAGTAACCAGGGGATTGGACTAGCGGGAGTCTACAATGAGCAGTTCTTC.

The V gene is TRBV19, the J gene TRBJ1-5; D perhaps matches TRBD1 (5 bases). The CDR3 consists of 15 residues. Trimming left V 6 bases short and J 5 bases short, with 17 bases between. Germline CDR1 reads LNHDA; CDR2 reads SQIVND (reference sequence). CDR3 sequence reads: CASRTWDGGYQPQHF. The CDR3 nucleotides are TGTGCCAGTAGGACATGGGACGGAGGCTATCAGCCCCAGCATTTT. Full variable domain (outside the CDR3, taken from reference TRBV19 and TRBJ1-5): DGGITQSPKYLFRKEGQNVTLSCEQNLNHDAMYWYRQDPGQGLRLIYYSQIVNDFQKGDIAEGYSVSREKKESFPLTVTSAQKNPTAFYLCASRTWDGGYQPQHFGDGTRLSIL.

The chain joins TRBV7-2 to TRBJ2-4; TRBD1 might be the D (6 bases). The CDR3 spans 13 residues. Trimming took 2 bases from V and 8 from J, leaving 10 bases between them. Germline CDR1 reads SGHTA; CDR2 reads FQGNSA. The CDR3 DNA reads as TGTGCCAGCAGCTTACCAGGGGTTGACATTCAGTACTTC. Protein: CASSLPGVDIQYF.

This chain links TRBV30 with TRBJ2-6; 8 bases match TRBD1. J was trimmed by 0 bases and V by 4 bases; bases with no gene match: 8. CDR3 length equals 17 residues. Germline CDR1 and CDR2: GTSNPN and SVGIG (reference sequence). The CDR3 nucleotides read TGTGCCTGGAATAGGGACAGGTCCCTCTCTGGGGCCAACGTCCTGACTTTC. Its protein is CAWNRDRSLSGANVLTF.

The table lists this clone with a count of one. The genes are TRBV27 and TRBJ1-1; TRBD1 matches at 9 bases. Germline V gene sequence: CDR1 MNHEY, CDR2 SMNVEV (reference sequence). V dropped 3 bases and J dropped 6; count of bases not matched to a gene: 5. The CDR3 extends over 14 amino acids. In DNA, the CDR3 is TGTGCCAGCAGTTTGGGACAGGGAGGAGCTGAAGCTTTCTTT. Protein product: CASSLGQGGAEAFF.